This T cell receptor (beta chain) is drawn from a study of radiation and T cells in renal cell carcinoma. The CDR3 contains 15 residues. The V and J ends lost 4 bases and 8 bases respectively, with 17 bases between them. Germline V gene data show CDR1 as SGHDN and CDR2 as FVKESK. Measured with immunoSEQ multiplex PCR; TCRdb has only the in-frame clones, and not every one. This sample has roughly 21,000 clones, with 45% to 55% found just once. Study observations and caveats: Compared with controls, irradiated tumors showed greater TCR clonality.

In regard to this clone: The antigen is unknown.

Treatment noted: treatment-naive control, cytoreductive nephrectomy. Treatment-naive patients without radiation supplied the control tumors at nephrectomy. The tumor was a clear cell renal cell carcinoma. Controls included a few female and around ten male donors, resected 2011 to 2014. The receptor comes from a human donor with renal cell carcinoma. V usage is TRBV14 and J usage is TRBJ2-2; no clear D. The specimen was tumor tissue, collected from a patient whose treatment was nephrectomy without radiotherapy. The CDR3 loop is CASSPRRVSRGELFF. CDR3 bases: TGTGCCAGCAGCCCGCGTCGAGTGTCTCGGGGGGAGCTGTTTTTT.